The source of this T cell receptor beta chain is a study of long-term antiretroviral therapy in people with HIV. Study-level results: HIV repertoires had narrower CDR3 length ranges than controls.

CDR1 is KGHSH, CDR2 LQKENI, per germline. The length of the CDR3 is 16 residues. Trimming cost V 4 bases and J 1 base, with 16 bases left between them. As to this clone: Its antigen remains unidentified.

This was the immunoSEQ v3.0 assay at survey level. Repertoires were generated with immunoSEQ multiplex PCR, while TCRdb's copy carries only in-frame clones and drops some. The table includes around 34,000 clones, 60% to 75% detected once. The sample consisted of unsorted PBMCs, taken 3 years after starting antiretroviral therapy. The source is a man between 45 and 60 years old with HIV. V and J are TRBV18 and TRBJ1-2; no clear D gene. The CDR3 is CASSLGWRDDNYGYTF. The CDR3 nucleotides are TGTGCCAGCTCACTAGGGTGGAGAGACGATAACTATGGCTACACCTTC. Full variable domain (outside the CDR3, taken from reference TRBV18 and TRBJ1-2): NAGVMQNPRHLVRRRGQEARLRCSPMKGHSHVYWYRQLPEEGLKFMVYLQKENIIDESGMPKERFSAEFPKEGPSILRIQQVVRGDSAAYFCASSLGWRDDNYGYTFGSGTRLTVV.